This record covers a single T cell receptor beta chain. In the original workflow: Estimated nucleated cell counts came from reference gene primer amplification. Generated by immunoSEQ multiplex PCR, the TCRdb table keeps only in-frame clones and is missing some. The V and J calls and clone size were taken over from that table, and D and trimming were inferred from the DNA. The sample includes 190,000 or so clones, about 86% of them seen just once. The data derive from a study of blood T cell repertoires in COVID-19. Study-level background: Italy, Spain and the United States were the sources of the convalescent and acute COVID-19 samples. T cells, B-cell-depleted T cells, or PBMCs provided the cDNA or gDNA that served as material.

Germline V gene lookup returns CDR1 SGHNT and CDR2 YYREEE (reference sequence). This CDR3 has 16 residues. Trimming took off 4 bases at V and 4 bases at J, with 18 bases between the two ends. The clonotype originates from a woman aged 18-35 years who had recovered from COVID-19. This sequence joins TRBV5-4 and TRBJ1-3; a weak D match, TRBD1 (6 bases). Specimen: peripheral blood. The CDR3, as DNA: TGTGCCAGCAGCGCGGCCCTTGGGGGCTCAGGAAACACCATATATTTT. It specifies CASSAALGGSGNTIYF.